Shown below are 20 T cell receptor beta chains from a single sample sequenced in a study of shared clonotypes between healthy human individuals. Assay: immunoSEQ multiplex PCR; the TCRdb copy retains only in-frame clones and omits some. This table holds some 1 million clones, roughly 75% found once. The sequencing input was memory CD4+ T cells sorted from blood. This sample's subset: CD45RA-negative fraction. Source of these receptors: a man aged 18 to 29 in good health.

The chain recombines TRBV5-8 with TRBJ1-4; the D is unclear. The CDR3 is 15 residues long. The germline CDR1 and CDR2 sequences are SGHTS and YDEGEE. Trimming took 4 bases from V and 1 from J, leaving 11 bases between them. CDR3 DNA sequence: TGTGCCAGCAGCAGGTCCAGACTAACTAATGAAAAACTGTTTTTT. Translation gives CASSRSRLTNEKLFF.

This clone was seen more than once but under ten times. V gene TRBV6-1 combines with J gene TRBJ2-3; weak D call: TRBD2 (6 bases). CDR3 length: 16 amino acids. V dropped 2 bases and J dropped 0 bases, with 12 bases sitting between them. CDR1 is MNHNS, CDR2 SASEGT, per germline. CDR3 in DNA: TGTGCCAGCAGTGAATCCCGGGCGGGAAGCACAGATACGCAGTATTTT. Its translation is CASSESRAGSTDTQYF.

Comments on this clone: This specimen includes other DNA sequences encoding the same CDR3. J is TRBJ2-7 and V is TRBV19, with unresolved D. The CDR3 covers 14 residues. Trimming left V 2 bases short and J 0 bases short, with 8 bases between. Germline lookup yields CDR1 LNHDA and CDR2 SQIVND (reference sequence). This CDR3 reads CASSISGNSYEQYF. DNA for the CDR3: TGTGCCAGTAGTATATCGGGCAACTCCTACGAGCAGTACTTC.

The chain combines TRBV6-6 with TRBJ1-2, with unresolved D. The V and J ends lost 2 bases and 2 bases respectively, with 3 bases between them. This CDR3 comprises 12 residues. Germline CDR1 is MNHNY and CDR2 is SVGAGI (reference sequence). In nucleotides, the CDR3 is TGTGCCAGCAGTTACGAGAACTATGGCTACACCTTC. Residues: CASSYENYGYTF.

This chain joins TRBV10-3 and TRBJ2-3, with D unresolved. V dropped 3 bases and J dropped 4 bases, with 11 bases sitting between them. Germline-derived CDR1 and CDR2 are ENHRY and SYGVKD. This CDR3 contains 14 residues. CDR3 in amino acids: CAISDFPRADTQYF. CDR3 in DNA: TGTGCCATCAGTGATTTTCCCCGGGCAGATACGCAGTATTTT.

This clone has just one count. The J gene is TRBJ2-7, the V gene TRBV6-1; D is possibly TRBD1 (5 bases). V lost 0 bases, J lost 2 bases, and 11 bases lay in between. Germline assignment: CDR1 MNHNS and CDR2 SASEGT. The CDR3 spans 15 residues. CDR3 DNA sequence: TGTGCCAGCAGTGAAGCGGACACCAGAGCCTACGAGCAGTACTTC. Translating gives CASSEADTRAYEQYF.

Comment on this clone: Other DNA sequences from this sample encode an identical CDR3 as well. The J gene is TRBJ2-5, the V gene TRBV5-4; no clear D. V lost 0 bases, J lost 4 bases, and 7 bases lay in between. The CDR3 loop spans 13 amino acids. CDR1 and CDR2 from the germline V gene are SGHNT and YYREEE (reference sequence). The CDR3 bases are TGTGCCAGCAGCTTGGGGGTCGGAGAGACCCAGTACTTC. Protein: CASSLGVGETQYF.

The CDR3 loop is CASSPRLDEIGKGSPLHF. The CDR3 region has the DNA TGCGCCAGCAGCCCCCGGCTTGATGAGATTGGCAAAGGTTCACCCCTCCACTTT. The chain is built from TRBV4-1 and TRBJ1-6; the D is unclear. The V and J ends lost 4 bases and 9 bases respectively, with 25 bases between them. CDR1 is MGHRA, CDR2 YSYEKL, per germline. This CDR3 is built from 18 residues.

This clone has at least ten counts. In DNA, the CDR3 is TGCGCCAGCAGTGAGTCGACTGGACTAGCGGGAAAAACAAATGAGCAGTTCTTC. Its protein is CASSESTGLAGKTNEQFF. The V call is TRBV10-2, the J call TRBJ2-1; 12 bases align to TRBD2. The length of the CDR3 is 18 residues. V lost 0 bases, J lost 7 bases, and 10 bases stayed unmatched. Germline loops: CDR1 WSHSY, CDR2 SAAADI.

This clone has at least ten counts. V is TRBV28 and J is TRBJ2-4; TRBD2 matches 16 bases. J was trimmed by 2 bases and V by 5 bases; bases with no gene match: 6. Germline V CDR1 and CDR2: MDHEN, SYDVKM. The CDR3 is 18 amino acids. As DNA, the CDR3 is TGTGCCAGCAGTCCGGGACTAGCGGGGGGGCCCTCCAAAAACATTCAGTACTTC. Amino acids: CASSPGLAGGPSKNIQYF.

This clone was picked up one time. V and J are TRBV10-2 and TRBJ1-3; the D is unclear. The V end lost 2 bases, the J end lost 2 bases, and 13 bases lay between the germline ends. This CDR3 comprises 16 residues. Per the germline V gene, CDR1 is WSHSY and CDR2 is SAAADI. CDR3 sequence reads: CASSEMLSAAGNTIYF. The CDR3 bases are TGCGCCAGCAGTGAGATGTTAAGTGCGGCTGGAAACACCATATATTTT.

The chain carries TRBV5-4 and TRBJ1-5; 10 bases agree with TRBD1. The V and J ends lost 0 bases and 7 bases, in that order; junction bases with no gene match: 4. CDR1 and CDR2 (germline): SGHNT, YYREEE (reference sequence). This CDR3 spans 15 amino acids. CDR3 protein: CASSLAGTGVQPQHF. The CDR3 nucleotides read TGTGCCAGCAGCTTGGCTGGGACAGGGGTACAGCCCCAGCATTTT. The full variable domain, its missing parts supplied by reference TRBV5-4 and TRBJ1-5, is ETGVTQSPTHLIKTRGQQVTLRCSSQSGHNTVSWYQQALGQGPQFIFQYYREEENGRGNFPPRFSGLQFPNYSSELNVNALELDDSALYLCASSLAGTGVQPQHFGDGTRLSIL.

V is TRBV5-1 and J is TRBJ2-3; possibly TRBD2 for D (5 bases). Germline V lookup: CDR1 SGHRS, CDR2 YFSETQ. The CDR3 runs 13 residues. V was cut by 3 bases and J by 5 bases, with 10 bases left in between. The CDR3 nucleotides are TGCGCCAGCAGCTCGGCGAGGGTAGATACGCAGTATTTT. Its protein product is CASSSARVDTQYF.

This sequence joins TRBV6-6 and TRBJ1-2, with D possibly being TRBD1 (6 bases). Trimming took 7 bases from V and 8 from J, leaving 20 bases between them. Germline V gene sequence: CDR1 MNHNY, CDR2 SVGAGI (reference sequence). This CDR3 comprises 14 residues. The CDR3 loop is CASTMGASTIGYTF. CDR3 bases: TGTGCCAGCACGATGGGGGCCTCTACTATCGGCTACACCTTC.

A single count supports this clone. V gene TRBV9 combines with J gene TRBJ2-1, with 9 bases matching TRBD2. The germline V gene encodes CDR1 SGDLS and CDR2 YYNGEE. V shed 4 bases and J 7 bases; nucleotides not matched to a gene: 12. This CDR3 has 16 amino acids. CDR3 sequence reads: CASSTELAGLGNEQFF. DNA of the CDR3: TGTGCCAGCAGCACGGAACTAGCGGGCCTGGGAAATGAGCAGTTCTTC.

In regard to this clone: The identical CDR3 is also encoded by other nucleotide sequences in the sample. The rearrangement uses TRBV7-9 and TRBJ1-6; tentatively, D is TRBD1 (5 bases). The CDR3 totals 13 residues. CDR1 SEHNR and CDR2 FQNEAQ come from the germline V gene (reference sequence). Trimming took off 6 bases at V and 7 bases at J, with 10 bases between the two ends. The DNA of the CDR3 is TGTGCCAGCAGTCGGGACGGGAATTCACCCCTCCACTTT. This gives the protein CASSRDGNSPLHF.

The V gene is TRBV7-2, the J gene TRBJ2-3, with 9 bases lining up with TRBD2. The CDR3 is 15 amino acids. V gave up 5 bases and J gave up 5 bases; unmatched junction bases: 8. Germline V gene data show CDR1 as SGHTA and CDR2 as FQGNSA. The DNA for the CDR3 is TGTGCCAGCAGCCGGCTAGCGGGATCAATAGATACGCAGTATTTT. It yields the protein CASSRLAGSIDTQYF.

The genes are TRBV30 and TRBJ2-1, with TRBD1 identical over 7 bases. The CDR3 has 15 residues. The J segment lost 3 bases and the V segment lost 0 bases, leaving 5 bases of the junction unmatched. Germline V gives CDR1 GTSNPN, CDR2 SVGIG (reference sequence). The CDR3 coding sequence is TGTGCCTGGAGTGTATCTGACAGGGACTACAATGAGCAGTTCTTC. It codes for CAWSVSDRDYNEQFF.

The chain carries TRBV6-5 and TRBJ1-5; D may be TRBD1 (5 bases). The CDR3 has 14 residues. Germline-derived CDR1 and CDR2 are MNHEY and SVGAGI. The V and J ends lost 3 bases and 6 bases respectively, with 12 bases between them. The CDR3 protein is CASSYRGFGQPQHF. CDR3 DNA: TGTGCCAGCAGTTATAGGGGATTCGGTCAGCCCCAGCATTTT.

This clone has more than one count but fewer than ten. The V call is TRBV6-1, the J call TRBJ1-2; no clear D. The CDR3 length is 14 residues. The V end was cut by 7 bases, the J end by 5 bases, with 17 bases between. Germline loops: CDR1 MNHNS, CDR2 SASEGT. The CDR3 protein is CASTDRDGLYGYTF. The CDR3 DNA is TGTGCCAGCACCGATAGAGACGGGCTTTATGGCTACACCTTC.